Included here is one TCR beta chain sequence, with context. Trimming stripped 0 bases from V and 2 bases from J, with 16 bases between. The CDR3 runs to 17 residues. The germline V gene encodes CDR1 ENHRY and CDR2 SYGVKD. This entry belongs to a study of breast tumors, draining lymph nodes, adjacent tissues. The lymph nodes were axillary draining lymph nodes from breast cancer patients. MiXCR, applied by TCRdb to the multiplex PCR reads, yields one record per CDR3 protein. The table has approximately 210,000 distinct CDR3 sequences, approximately 30% seen once; the top ten hold roughly 1.3%. The clonotype comes from a female donor with breast cancer. Some clones in this sample may be carry-over from other donors' samples. Sequenced sample: axillary lymph node tissue. The chain recombines TRBV10-3 with TRBJ2-5, with D perhaps TRBD1 or TRBD2 (6 bases each). CDR3 DNA: TGTGCCATCAGTGAGTCTTTACTAAGGGGGGAGCAAGAGACCCAGTACTTC. Amino acids: CAISESLLRGEQETQYF.